These 27 T cell receptor beta chains were sequenced from one sample in a study of blood T cell repertoires in COVID-19. The repertoire was sequenced with immunoSEQ multiplex PCR; TCRdb's copy has only in-frame clones and lacks some. This sample carries around 300,000 clones, roughly 89% of them seen once, and the ten largest clones take about 2%. Sequenced material: PBMCs or T cells enriched from blood (not recorded which). Source of these receptors: a woman between 55 and 75 years old who had recovered from COVID-19.

CDR3 sequence: CASSQYQGVFSGNTIYF. CDR3 sequence (DNA): TGTGCCAGCAGCCAATACCAGGGGGTGTTCTCTGGAAACACCATATATTTT. This sequence joins TRBV14 and TRBJ1-3; 7 positions agree with TRBD1. Germline CDR1 SGHDN, CDR2 FVKESK. The ends lost 2 bases at V and 0 bases at J; junction bases unmatched: 7. The CDR3 has 17 residues.

This clone was observed a handful of times. The chain is built from TRBV5-1 and TRBJ2-1; perhaps TRBD2 as D (5 bases). The CDR3 extends over 14 amino acids. CDR1 is SGHRS, CDR2 YFSETQ, per germline. V was cut by 0 bases and J by 10 bases, with 14 bases left in between. As DNA, the CDR3 is TGCGCCAGCAGCTTGGGAGGGATGTTGGGAGAGCAGTTCTTC. Residues: CASSLGGMLGEQFF.

The rearrangement uses TRBV7-3 and TRBJ2-1; D gene uncertain. CDR3 size: 13 residues. The ends were cut back, 4 bases at V and 5 bases at J, with 9 bases in the middle. Germline assignment: CDR1 SGHTA and CDR2 FQGTGA. The CDR3 sequence is CASSWSRDNEQFF. CDR3 nucleotides: TGTGCCAGCAGCTGGTCTAGAGACAATGAGCAGTTCTTC.

The count of this clone is one. The chain joins TRBV24-1 to TRBJ2-1, with 7 bases that match TRBD1. Germline values: CDR1 KGHDR, CDR2 SFDVKD. The CDR3 totals 14 residues. V shed 4 bases and J 4 bases; nucleotides not matched to a gene: 3. CDR3 sequence reads: CATSDLTGYNEQFF. The CDR3 coding sequence is TGTGCCACCAGTGACCTGACAGGGTACAATGAGCAGTTCTTC.

The V gene is TRBV6-5, the J gene TRBJ2-7; 8 bases line up with TRBD1. Germline V CDR1 and CDR2: MNHEY, SVGAGI. The CDR3 sequence is 14 residues long. V lost 5 bases, J lost 6 bases, and 9 bases stayed unmatched. The CDR3 region has the DNA TGTGCCAGCAGTACGACAGGGGACGGAGGCGAGCAGTACTTC. Encoded protein: CASSTTGDGGEQYF.

This chain joins TRBV18 and TRBJ1-4; 8 nucleotides match TRBD1. Germline V lookup: CDR1 KGHSH, CDR2 LQKENI. The CDR3 is 20 amino acids. V lost 3 bases to trimming and J lost 4 bases; unmatched junction nucleotides: 19. CDR3 in amino acids: CASSPMGAGGSSRINEKLFF. The CDR3 coding sequence is TGTGCCAGCTCACCCATGGGGGCAGGGGGCTCATCAAGGATTAATGAAAAACTGTTTTTT.

The chain is built from TRBV19 and TRBJ1-5; D not resolved. CDR1 is LNHDA, CDR2 SQIVND, per germline (reference sequence). Trimming shortened V by 5 bases and J by 0 bases, and 20 bases separated the two germline ends. This CDR3 is 18 amino acids long. The CDR3 loop reads CASSPPGQSTYSNQPQHF. In nucleotides, the CDR3 is TGTGCCAGTAGTCCCCCAGGCCAGTCAACATATAGCAATCAGCCCCAGCATTTT.

Worth noting for this clone: At one boundary the junction diverges from the germline segment, which might be a read error. This chain joins TRBV2 and TRBJ1-6, with D maybe TRBD1 (5 bases). The CDR3 has 17 residues. Germline V CDR1 and CDR2: SNHLY, FYNNEI. The CDR3 is CATSVLRDAPLNSPLHF. The CDR3 DNA is TGTGCCACCAGTGTATTGCGGGACGCTCCGTTAAATTCACCCCTCCACTTT.

The chain joins TRBV2 to TRBJ2-3, with D possibly matching TRBD1 (5 bases). This CDR3 is built from 14 residues. V was clipped by 6 bases and J by 5 bases, with 15 bases between them. Per the germline V gene, CDR1 is SNHLY and CDR2 is FYNNEI. The CDR3, as DNA: TGTGCCAGCAGCGACGCCAGGGTGCGAGATACGCAGTATTTT. This gives the protein CASSDARVRDTQYF.

V is TRBV19 and J is TRBJ2-3; 12 nucleotides align to TRBD2. The CDR3 has 15 amino acids. The ends lost 7 bases at V and 4 bases at J; junction bases unmatched: 6. The germline V gene encodes CDR1 LNHDA and CDR2 SQIVND (reference sequence). The CDR3 DNA reads as TGTGCCAGTAAGAGGGGACTAGCGGGCTCAGATACGCAGTATTTT. Encoded protein: CASKRGLAGSDTQYF. Supplemented by reference TRBV19 and TRBJ2-3, the full variable domain reads DGGITQSPKYLFRKEGQNVTLSCEQNLNHDAMYWYRQDPGQGLRLIYYSQIVNDFQKGDIAEGYSVSREKKESFPLTVTSAQKNPTAFYLCASKRGLAGSDTQYFGPGTRLTVL.

The chain employs TRBV10-3 and TRBJ2-1, with 8 bases aligning to TRBD2. Trimming removed 4 bases from V and 7 bases from J; junction bases left unmatched: 6. CDR1 and CDR2 (germline): ENHRY, SYGVKD. The CDR3 is 14 residues long. Here the CDR3 reads CAISVGGRNNEQFF. In nucleotides, the CDR3 is TGTGCCATCAGTGTCGGCGGGAGGAATAATGAGCAGTTCTTC.

The chain carries TRBV7-8 and TRBJ1-5, with 7 bases lining up with TRBD1. With 5 bases clipped from V and 1 base from J, the junction kept 5 bases outside the gene matches. Germline V lookup: CDR1 SGHVS, CDR2 FQNEAQ. The length of the CDR3 is 15 residues. The CDR3 loop is CASSLGTVSNQPQHF. CDR3 in DNA: TGTGCCAGCAGCCTCGGGACAGTCAGCAATCAGCCCCAGCATTTT.

The chain's CDR3 is CASSLETDRATDTQYF. DNA for the CDR3: TGCGCCAGCAGCTTGGAGACGGACAGGGCCACAGATACGCAGTATTTT. V gene TRBV5-1 combines with J gene TRBJ2-3; TRBD1 matches 8 bases. After removal of 0 bases from V and 2 bases from J, the junction contained 5 bases not matched to a gene. CDR3 length equals 16 residues. Germline CDR1 and CDR2: SGHRS and YFSETQ.

This rearrangement joins TRBV5-1 to TRBJ1-2; 8 bases map to TRBD1. The CDR3 is 16 residues long. Trimming at V came to 4 bases and at J to 4 bases, leaving 12 bases not matched to a gene. The germline V gene has CDR1 SGHRS and CDR2 YFSETQ. CDR3 in DNA: TGCGCCAGCAGCAGGGCGGGACAGGACCACTTCTATGGCTACACCTTC. Protein sequence: CASSRAGQDHFYGYTF.

The chain joins TRBV6-5 to TRBJ1-5; 7 bases are a match to TRBD1. The CDR3 spans 14 residues. Losses at the gene ends were 7 bases for V and 5 bases for J; bases not matched to a gene: 8. CDR1 is MNHEY and CDR2 is SVGAGI in the germline V gene. The CDR3 DNA sequence: TGTGCCAGCACCCTACGGAGGGGGCATCAGCCCCAGCATTTT. This codes for CASTLRRGHQPQHF.

This chain joins TRBV27 and TRBJ1-6; D remains ambiguous. Trimming took 2 bases from V and 9 from J, leaving 8 bases between them. The germline V gene encodes CDR1 MNHEY and CDR2 SMNVEV (reference sequence). This CDR3 is 13 amino acids long. As DNA, the CDR3 is TGTGCCAGCAGTTTAGGTAGTGGTTCACCCCTCCACTTT. It is translated as CASSLGSGSPLHF.

The CDR3 sequence: CASGKAGGNAYNEQFF. The CDR3, as DNA: TGTGCCAGCGGAAAGGCGGGGGGAAATGCCTACAATGAGCAGTTCTTC. This chain connects TRBV21-1 to TRBJ2-1; the table names TRBD2, a call not compared with the DNA. TRBV21-1 is deemed a pseudogene. The CDR3 contains 16 residues.

This clone is a singleton in its sample. The rearrangement links TRBV28 to TRBJ1-4, with TRBD1 matching over 7 bases. CDR3 length: 14 residues. Germline CDR1 and CDR2: MDHEN and SYDVKM. With V trimmed by 6 bases and J by 8 bases, 9 bases remained unmatched. DNA of the CDR3: TGTGCCAGCAGCACAGGGGCCCCTCAGGAAAAACTGTTTTTT. It translates to CASSTGAPQEKLFF. The variable domain in full, with the rest retrieved from reference TRBV28 and TRBJ1-4, is DVKVTQSSRYLVKRTGEKVFLECVQDMDHENMFWYRQDPGLGLRLIYFSYDVKMKEKGDIPEGYSVSREKKERFSLILESASTNQTSMYLCASSTGAPQEKLFFGSGTQLSVL.

The chain links TRBV27 to TRBJ2-5, with TRBD2 matching 9 bases. V trimming: 5 bases; J trimming: 0 bases; junction bases outside the gene matches: 10. This CDR3 region has 17 residues. The germline gives CDR1 MNHEY, CDR2 SMNVEV (reference sequence). The CDR3 here is CASSTLTSGNYQETQYF. The CDR3 region has the DNA TGTGCCAGCAGTACGTTGACTAGCGGAAATTACCAAGAGACCCAGTACTTC.

For the CDR3, the DNA is TGTGCCAGCAGTTACTCGAAACCGCAGGATTCACCCCTCCACTTT. Residues: CASSYSKPQDSPLHF. The rearrangement links TRBV6-5 to TRBJ1-6; D call uncertain. Germline values: CDR1 MNHEY, CDR2 SVGAGI. V gave up 0 bases and J gave up 8 bases, with 11 bases separating them. The CDR3 runs to 15 residues.

The chain employs TRBV7-9 and TRBJ2-7, with a possible D match to TRBD2 (6 bases). V lost 6 bases and J lost 7, with 16 bases in between. The CDR3 consists of 13 residues. Germline V gene lookup returns CDR1 SEHNR and CDR2 FQNEAQ (reference sequence). CDR3 nucleotide sequence: TGTGCCAGCAGTTGGAGGGGAGATTGGGAGCAGTACTTC. Translating it yields CASSWRGDWEQYF.

The rearrangement links TRBV19 to TRBJ1-2, with 8 positions matching TRBD1. Germline trimming cut 2 bases from V and 8 bases from J; bases unmatched to any gene: 4. Germline values: CDR1 LNHDA, CDR2 SQIVND (reference sequence). This CDR3 comprises 13 residues. The CDR3 coding sequence is TGTGCCAGTAGTATACAGGGGGCGAAAGGCTACACCTTC. Protein sequence: CASSIQGAKGYTF.

This clone showed up just once. Other DNA sequences of this sample code for an identical CDR3. This chain links TRBV28 with TRBJ1-5; unclear D gene. The V end lost 6 bases, the J end lost 4 bases, and 7 bases lay between the germline ends. The CDR3 loop spans 12 amino acids. Germline V gene lookup returns CDR1 MDHEN and CDR2 SYDVKM. CDR3 region: CASSSLNQPQHF. CDR3 coding DNA: TGTGCCAGCAGCTCGCTAAATCAGCCCCAGCATTTT.

The V call is TRBV29-1, the J call TRBJ2-1; D is perhaps TRBD2 (5 bases). V dropped 3 bases and J dropped 3 bases, with 15 bases sitting between them. CDR1 and CDR2 (germline): SQVTM, ANQGSEA. There are 15 residues in the CDR3. CDR3 in DNA: TGCAGCGTTGAGCACCGGGGAATTATCTACAATGAGCAGTTCTTC. Its translation: CSVEHRGIIYNEQFF.

The V and J genes are TRBV19 and TRBJ1-6; TRBD1 matches at 8 bases. The CDR3 sequence is 13 residues long. The germline V gene has CDR1 LNHDA and CDR2 SQIVND (reference sequence). With 10 bases clipped from V and 5 bases from J, the junction kept 4 bases outside the gene matches. The CDR3 coding sequence is TGTGCCACCCGACAGGGGAATAATTCACCCCTCCACTTT. Translating gives CATRQGNNSPLHF.

In the case of this clone: The sample carries other DNA sequences with the same CDR3. The chain is built from TRBV7-3 and TRBJ2-5; perhaps TRBD2 as D (6 bases). The CDR3 runs 15 residues. Deletions cut 1 base from V and 1 base from J, with 10 bases between. Germline CDR1 and CDR2: SGHTA and FQGTGA. The CDR3 protein is CASSLRGGAQETQYF. The CDR3 DNA sequence: TGTGCCAGCAGCTTAAGAGGCGGGGCCCAAGAGACCCAGTACTTC.

The V gene is TRBV21-1, the J gene TRBJ2-1; the table assigns TRBD2, which was not confirmed against the DNA. TRBV21-1 is tagged as a pseudogene. The CDR3 totals 17 residues. In DNA, the CDR3 is TGTGCCAGCAGCGGGGGGAGATACGAATCCGCGTTTAATGAGCAGTTCTTC. Its translation: CASSGGRYESAFNEQFF.